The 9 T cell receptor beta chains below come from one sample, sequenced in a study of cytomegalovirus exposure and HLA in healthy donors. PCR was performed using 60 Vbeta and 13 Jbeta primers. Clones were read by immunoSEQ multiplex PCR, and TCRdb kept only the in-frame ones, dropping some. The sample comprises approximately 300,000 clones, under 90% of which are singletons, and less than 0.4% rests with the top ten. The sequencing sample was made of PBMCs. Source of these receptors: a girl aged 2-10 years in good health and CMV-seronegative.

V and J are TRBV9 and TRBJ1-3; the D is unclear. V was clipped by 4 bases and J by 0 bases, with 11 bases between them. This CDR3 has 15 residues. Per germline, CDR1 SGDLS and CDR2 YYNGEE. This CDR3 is CASSSVGFSGNTIYF. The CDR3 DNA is TGTGCCAGCAGCTCGGTCGGGTTCTCTGGAAACACCATATATTTT.

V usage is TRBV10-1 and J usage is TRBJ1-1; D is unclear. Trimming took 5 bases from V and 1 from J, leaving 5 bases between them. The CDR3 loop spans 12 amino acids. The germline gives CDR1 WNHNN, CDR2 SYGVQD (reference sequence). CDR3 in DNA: TGCGCCAGCAGTAGAGAGAACACTGAAGCTTTCTTT. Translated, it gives CASSRENTEAFF.

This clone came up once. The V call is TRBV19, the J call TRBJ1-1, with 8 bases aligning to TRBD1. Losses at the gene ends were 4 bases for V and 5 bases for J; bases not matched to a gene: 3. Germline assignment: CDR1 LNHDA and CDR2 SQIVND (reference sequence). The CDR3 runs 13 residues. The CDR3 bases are TGTGCCAGTAGTACAGGGGGCTTGACTGAAGCTTTCTTT. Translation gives CASSTGGLTEAFF. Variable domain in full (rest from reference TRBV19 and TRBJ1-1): DGGITQSPKYLFRKEGQNVTLSCEQNLNHDAMYWYRQDPGQGLRLIYYSQIVNDFQKGDIAEGYSVSREKKESFPLTVTSAQKNPTAFYLCASSTGGLTEAFFGQGTRLTVV.

This CDR3 reads CASRGDSNQPQHF. In DNA form, the CDR3 reads TGTGCCAGTAGGGGAGATAGCAATCAGCCCCAGCATTTT. V gene TRBV19 combines with J gene TRBJ1-5; unclear D gene. CDR1 LNHDA and CDR2 SQIVND come from the germline V gene (reference sequence). This CDR3 spans 13 amino acids. The V end lost 6 bases, the J end lost 0 bases, and 6 bases lay between the germline ends.

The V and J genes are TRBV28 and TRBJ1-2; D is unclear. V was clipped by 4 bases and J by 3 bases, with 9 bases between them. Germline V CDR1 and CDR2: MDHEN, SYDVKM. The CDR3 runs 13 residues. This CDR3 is CASSSQLYYGYTF. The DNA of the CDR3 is TGTGCCAGCAGTTCACAGCTGTACTATGGCTACACCTTC.

The CDR3 coding sequence is TGTGCCAGCAGTTCCGACTTAGGAAGAGAGACCCAGTACTTC. Amino acids: CASSSDLGRETQYF. The chain combines TRBV6-5 with TRBJ2-5, with D unresolved. The CDR3 spans 14 residues. V gave up 4 bases and J gave up 4 bases, with 13 bases separating them. Per germline, CDR1 MNHEY and CDR2 SVGAGI.

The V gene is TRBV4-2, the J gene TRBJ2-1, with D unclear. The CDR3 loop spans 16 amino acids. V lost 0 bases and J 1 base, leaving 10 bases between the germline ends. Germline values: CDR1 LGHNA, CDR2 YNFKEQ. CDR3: CASSQDVIASYNEQFF. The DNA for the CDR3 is TGTGCCAGCAGCCAAGATGTGATAGCTTCCTACAATGAGCAGTTCTTC.

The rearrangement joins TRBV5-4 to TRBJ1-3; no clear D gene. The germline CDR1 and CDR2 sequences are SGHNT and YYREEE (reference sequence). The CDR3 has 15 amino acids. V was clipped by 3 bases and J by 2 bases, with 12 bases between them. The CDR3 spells CASSSSRSAGNTIYF. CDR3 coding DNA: TGTGCCAGCAGCTCCTCTAGGAGCGCTGGAAACACCATATATTTT.

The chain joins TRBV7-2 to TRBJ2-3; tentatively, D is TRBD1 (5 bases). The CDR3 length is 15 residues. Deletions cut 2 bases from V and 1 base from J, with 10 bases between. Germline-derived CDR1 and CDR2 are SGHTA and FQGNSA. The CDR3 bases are TGTGCCAGCAGCTTATCCGCAGGGCGCACAGATACGCAGTATTTT. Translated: CASSLSAGRTDTQYF. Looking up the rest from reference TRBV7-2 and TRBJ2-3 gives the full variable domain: GAGVSQSPSNKVTEKGKDVELRCDPISGHTALYWYRQSLGQGLEFLIYFQGNSAPDKSGLPSDRFSAERTGGSVSTLTIQRTQQEDSAVYLCASSLSAGRTDTQYFGPGTRLTVL.